Included here is one TCR beta chain sequence, with context. This clone was seen only a few times. The target of this receptor is not known. No much larger clonotype is one base removed from it; base qualities were not supplied. TCR beta libraries were generated from genomic DNA with the immunoSEQ kit, following the manufacturer's recommendations. Library preparation used a first multiplex PCR with proprietary primers, then a second PCR adding unique barcodes, with bead cleanups after each round. A kit-provided positive control reaction and a negative control reaction were included in every sample batch. The final libraries were assessed on an Agilent 4200 TapeStation D1000 ScreenTape, pooled by volume, and quantified by qPCR. Sequencing was performed on an Illumina NextSeq500 with a MidOutput 150-cycle cartridge, and 156 Read1 and 15 Index1 cycles were run with kit custom primers. The pooled library was loaded at around 1.1 pM with roughly 19% PhiX control spiked in. On the study's bioinformatics: Vendor-processed data were analyzed in R, and a clonotype was defined as all T cells sharing the same CDR3 nucleotide sequence. For clone abundance analyses, frequencies were normalized to the 10,000 most abundant clones per sample. Public T cell clones, which averaged fewer than five per sample, were removed prior to analysis. Tumor-enriched and baseline blood-enriched clonotypes were defined by at least a 32-fold difference in abundance between compartments. A beta-binomial differential abundance model was used to identify clonotypes that were expanded or contracted between blood time points. The Baroni-Urbani and Buser coefficient was used to measure tumor-blood repertoire similarity, and groups were compared with two-tailed Wilcoxon tests in R. TCRdb carries this immuneACCESS record with in-frame sequences only. Its versions omit some clonotypes, under half of them owing to an unresolved V gene in the studies checked, with the rest unexplained. That table is the source of V, J and clone size, and D and trimming were worked out from the DNA. Across this sample there are some 80,000 clones, with approximately 83% seen only once. The top ten constitute approximately 22% of the sample.

These data originate in a study of radiation and T cells in renal cell carcinoma (dated by TCRdb to 2018 to 2021). At the level of the whole study: Samples came from a clinical trial, in which primary renal cell carcinomas received 15 Gy stereotactic body radiation therapy followed by nephrectomy 4 weeks later. Across all 50 or so samples, approximately 4,000,000 unique CDR3 nucleotide sequences, encoding roughly 3 million unique CDR3 amino acid sequences, were identified. In total, some 50 samples underwent TCR beta sequencing: some 25 tumors plus 27 peripheral blood samples. Findings and caveats that apply to the study as a whole: In blood, the top tumor clonotypes increased from baseline to 2 weeks after radiation and then shrank by 4 weeks, which suggests a temporary expansion of tumor-resident clones. With a single-armed trial design, the study had no way to address how radiation dose or scheduling affects the TCR repertoire. No pretreatment tumor biopsies were available, so the baseline intratumoral presence of clonotypes could not be determined. Blood repertoire dynamics were not followed beyond 4 weeks after treatment.

The sample's time point label, decoded: blood 2 weeks post-SBRT. Explained via the paper, the treatment or condition label denotes: 15 Gy SBRT to primary tumor, nephrectomy 4 weeks later. To follow tumor-enriched clonotypes, peripheral blood was collected serially from radiation-treated patients at baseline and again at 2 weeks and 4 weeks after SBRT. Every patient's renal cell carcinoma showed clear cell pathology. Genomic DNA for TCR sequencing was prepared using the QIAamp DNA Blood Mini Kit (Qiagen). The analyses included just those samples that passed every quality control check. The CDR3 numbers 11 residues from cysteine through phenylalanine. This entry keeps only the CDR3 DNA: 33 bases, framed from base 1. Trimming removed 0 bases from V and 10 bases from J, leaving 6 bases between the germline ends. The germline V gene sets CDR1 to LGHNA and CDR2 to YNFKEQ.

This TCR was sampled from a woman between 50 and 59 years old with renal cell carcinoma. This chain joins TRBV4-2 to TRBJ1-1, with the D gene not confidently named. Specimen: blood, collected from a patient whose treatment included radiotherapy and nephrectomy. The CDR3 region: CASSQDRLAFF. The nucleotide sequence reads as follows: TGTGCCAGCAGCCAAGATCGTTTAGCTTTCTTT.